A selection of T cell receptor beta chains follows, all from one sample in a study of long-term antiretroviral therapy in people with HIV. Sequencing was performed with immunoSEQ multiplex PCR; in TCRdb, only in-frame clones are kept and a portion is missing. The repertoire holds around 36,000 clones, with approximately 74% as singletons. The source was unsorted PBMCs, collected 3 years after starting antiretroviral therapy. Source of these receptors: a man between 50 and 59 years old with HIV. CDR3s include the opening cysteine and the closing phenylalanine or tryptophan. Fields, in order: J gene, D gene, V gene, clone size, CDR3 protein, CDR3 DNA. A D gene is named only where the DNA matches it firmly. Not every row has a clone size; where given, it reads once, few, many or a size class.

J gene: TRBJ2-1
D gene: NA
V gene: TRBV7-6
clone size: NA
CDR3 protein: CASSPGDRNEQFF
CDR3 DNA: TGTGCCAGCAGCCCCGGAGATAGGAATGAGCAGTTCTTC

J gene: TRBJ2-2
D gene: NA
V gene: TRBV25-1
clone size: few
CDR3 protein: CASSATGRTGELFF
CDR3 DNA: TGTGCCAGCAGTGCAACAGGTCGGACCGGGGAGCTGTTTTTT

J gene: TRBJ2-7
D gene: NA
V gene: TRBV30
clone size: NA
CDR3 protein: CAWSVQRLHEQYF
CDR3 DNA: TGTGCCTGGAGTGTACAGAGACTTCACGAGCAGTACTTC

J gene: TRBJ1-1
D gene: TRBD1
V gene: TRBV6-6
clone size: few
CDR3 protein: CALGTGVMNTEAFF
CDR3 DNA: TGTGCCTTGGGGACAGGGGTCATGAACACTGAAGCTTTCTTT

J gene: TRBJ1-1
D gene: NA
V gene: TRBV4-2
clone size: NA
CDR3 protein: CASSQDQRWNTEAFF
CDR3 DNA: TGTGCCAGCAGCCAAGACCAGAGGTGGAACACTGAAGCTTTCTTT

J gene: TRBJ1-2
D gene: NA
V gene: TRBV4-3
clone size: NA
CDR3 protein: CASSPQVGQTLYGYTF
CDR3 DNA: TGCGCCAGCAGCCCGCAAGTAGGACAGACGCTTTATGGCTACACCTTC

J gene: TRBJ2-2
D gene: TRBD2
V gene: TRBV11-2
clone size: NA
CDR3 protein: CASSPGLAGANTGELFF
CDR3 DNA: TGTGCCAGCAGCCCGGGACTAGCGGGAGCGAACACCGGGGAGCTGTTTTTT

J gene: TRBJ2-1
D gene: TRBD2
V gene: TRBV18
clone size: NA
CDR3 protein: CASSPPSGITNEQFF
CDR3 DNA: TGTGCCAGCTCACCACCTAGCGGGATCACAAATGAGCAGTTCTTC

J gene: TRBJ1-2
D gene: NA
V gene: TRBV14
clone size: once
CDR3 protein: CASSQDRGGVGYGYTF
CDR3 DNA: TGTGCCAGCAGCCAAGATCGGGGGGGAGTAGGCTATGGCTACACCTTC

J gene: TRBJ2-2
D gene: NA
V gene: TRBV27
clone size: NA
CDR3 protein: CASSLGIPGELFF
CDR3 DNA: TGTGCCAGCAGTTTAGGTATACCCGGGGAGCTGTTTTTT

J gene: TRBJ2-7
D gene: NA
V gene: TRBV6-5
clone size: NA
CDR3 protein: CASRKRDTPSYEQYF
CDR3 DNA: TGTGCCAGCAGGAAGCGGGACACCCCTTCCTACGAGCAGTACTTC

J gene: TRBJ1-2
D gene: NA
V gene: TRBV5-6
clone size: NA
CDR3 protein: CASTPARGNYGYTF
CDR3 DNA: TGTGCCAGCACTCCGGCCCGGGGTAACTATGGCTACACCTTC

J gene: TRBJ2-5
D gene: NA
V gene: TRBV5-4
clone size: NA
CDR3 protein: CASSVDRKTETQYF
CDR3 DNA: TGTGCCAGCAGTGTGGACAGAAAGACAGAGACCCAGTACTTC

J gene: TRBJ2-1
D gene: TRBD2
V gene: TRBV19
clone size: NA
CDR3 protein: CASSNPGLAGYNEQFF
CDR3 DNA: TGTGCCAGTAGTAATCCGGGACTAGCGGGATACAATGAGCAGTTCTTC

J gene: TRBJ2-7
D gene: TRBD2
V gene: TRBV6-5
clone size: NA
CDR3 protein: CASMVTSGSYEQYF
CDR3 DNA: TGTGCCAGCATGGTGACTAGCGGTTCCTACGAGCAGTACTTC

J gene: TRBJ1-2
D gene: TRBD1
V gene: TRBV5-4
clone size: few
CDR3 protein: CASSRDRDGYTF
CDR3 DNA: TGTGCCAGCAGCAGGGACAGGGATGGCTACACCTTC

J gene: TRBJ2-3
D gene: NA
V gene: TRBV18
clone size: NA
CDR3 protein: CASSPSYGRTSTDTQYF
CDR3 DNA: TGTGCCAGCTCACCAAGCTACGGGAGAACTAGCACAGATACGCAGTATTTT

J gene: TRBJ1-4
D gene: NA
V gene: TRBV5-1
clone size: NA
CDR3 protein: CASSLDEKLFF
CDR3 DNA: TGCGCCAGCAGCTTGGACGAAAAACTGTTTTTT

J gene: TRBJ2-7
D gene: NA
V gene: TRBV7-9
clone size: NA
CDR3 protein: CASSLTGFGSYEQYF
CDR3 DNA: TGTGCCAGCAGCTTAACGGGATTCGGCTCCTACGAGCAGTACTTC

J gene: TRBJ1-4
D gene: TRBD1
V gene: TRBV29-1
clone size: NA
CDR3 protein: CSVIRTGDEKLFF
CDR3 DNA: TGCAGCGTTATCCGGACAGGGGACGAAAAACTGTTTTTT

J gene: TRBJ2-1
D gene: NA
V gene: TRBV28
clone size: NA
CDR3 protein: CASSLILQSYNEQFF
CDR3 DNA: TGTGCCAGCAGTTTAATCCTTCAGAGTTACAATGAGCAGTTCTTC

J gene: TRBJ2-2
D gene: NA
V gene: TRBV27
clone size: NA
CDR3 protein: CASSPTRGAGELFF
CDR3 DNA: TGTGCCAGCAGCCCTACAAGGGGCGCCGGGGAGCTGTTTTTT

J gene: TRBJ2-5
D gene: TRBD1
V gene: TRBV7-8
clone size: once
CDR3 protein: CASRPYRGRIETQYF
CDR3 DNA: TGTGCCAGCAGACCTTACAGGGGGCGGATAGAGACCCAGTACTTC

J gene: TRBJ2-1
D gene: TRBD2
V gene: TRBV28
clone size: few
CDR3 protein: CASTRTSGSGEQFF
CDR3 DNA: TGTGCCAGCACTAGGACTAGCGGGAGTGGTGAGCAGTTCTTC

J gene: TRBJ2-7
D gene: NA
V gene: TRBV19
clone size: NA
CDR3 protein: CASSPSGYEQYF
CDR3 DNA: TGTGCCAGTAGTCCCTCGGGTTACGAGCAGTACTTC

J gene: TRBJ2-7
D gene: TRBD1
V gene: TRBV6-5
clone size: medium-sized
CDR3 protein: CASSLVGQGAKQYF
CDR3 DNA: TGTGCCAGCAGTCTTGTAGGACAGGGGGCGAAGCAGTACTTC

J gene: TRBJ1-6
D gene: NA
V gene: TRBV5-4
clone size: NA
CDR3 protein: CASSRVEYNSPLHF
CDR3 DNA: TGTGCCAGCAGCCGTGTGGAATATAATTCACCCCTCCACTTT

J gene: TRBJ2-5
D gene: NA
V gene: TRBV7-9
clone size: NA
CDR3 protein: CASSLYRAKGETQYF
CDR3 DNA: TGTGCCAGCAGCTTATATCGCGCTAAGGGGGAGACCCAGTACTTC

J gene: TRBJ1-1
D gene: NA
V gene: TRBV15
clone size: NA
CDR3 protein: CATSREGPTLNTEAFF
CDR3 DNA: TGTGCCACCAGCAGAGAAGGCCCGACACTGAACACTGAAGCTTTCTTT

J gene: TRBJ2-5
D gene: NA
V gene: TRBV5-5
clone size: NA
CDR3 protein: CASSFGDYRPQYF
CDR3 DNA: TGTGCCAGCAGCTTCGGAGACTACCGCCCCCAGTACTTC

J gene: TRBJ2-7
D gene: TRBD2
V gene: TRBV28
clone size: few
CDR3 protein: CASSPRLAAYEQYF
CDR3 DNA: TGTGCCAGCAGTCCCCGTCTAGCGGCCTACGAGCAGTACTTC

J gene: TRBJ1-5
D gene: NA
V gene: TRBV6-5
clone size: once
CDR3 protein: CASSSDTGSRQPQHF
CDR3 DNA: TGTGCCAGCAGTAGCGACACCGGGTCTCGGCAGCCCCAGCATTTT

J gene: TRBJ1-2
D gene: NA
V gene: TRBV28
clone size: NA
CDR3 protein: CASDSAPNYGYTF
CDR3 DNA: TGTGCCAGCGATTCGGCACCTAACTATGGCTACACCTTC

J gene: TRBJ2-3
D gene: NA
V gene: TRBV5-4
clone size: NA
CDR3 protein: CASRGRGPQYF
CDR3 DNA: TGTGCCAGCAGGGGCCGGGGCCCGCAGTATTTT

J gene: TRBJ2-3
D gene: NA
V gene: TRBV9
clone size: NA
CDR3 protein: CASSVQVSGDTQYF
CDR3 DNA: TGTGCCAGCAGCGTACAGGTATCCGGAGATACGCAGTATTTT

J gene: TRBJ1-1
D gene: NA
V gene: TRBV7-8
clone size: NA
CDR3 protein: CASSFRGGVNTEAFF
CDR3 DNA: TGTGCCAGCAGCTTTCGGGGGGGAGTGAACACTGAAGCTTTCTTT

J gene: TRBJ2-7
D gene: TRBD2
V gene: TRBV10-3
clone size: NA
CDR3 protein: CAISDLAGGYEQYF
CDR3 DNA: TGTGCCATCAGTGACCTAGCGGGGGGCTACGAGCAGTACTTC

J gene: TRBJ1-2
D gene: TRBD1
V gene: TRBV27
clone size: few
CDR3 protein: CASSLRDRESGYTF
CDR3 DNA: TGTGCCAGCAGTTTAAGGGACAGGGAATCTGGCTACACCTTC

J gene: TRBJ2-7
D gene: NA
V gene: TRBV5-4
clone size: NA
CDR3 protein: CASSGSGDEQYF
CDR3 DNA: TGTGCCAGCAGCGGGTCGGGGGACGAGCAGTACTTC

J gene: TRBJ2-7
D gene: NA
V gene: TRBV5-1
clone size: NA
CDR3 protein: CASSSLTGFYEQYF
CDR3 DNA: TGCGCCAGCAGCTCCCTTACAGGTTTCTACGAGCAGTACTTC

J gene: TRBJ1-4
D gene: NA
V gene: TRBV6-5
clone size: NA
CDR3 protein: CASSGGSEEKLFF
CDR3 DNA: TGTGCCAGCAGTGGGGGGTCTGAGGAAAAACTGTTTTTT

J gene: TRBJ1-5
D gene: NA
V gene: TRBV29-1
clone size: NA
CDR3 protein: CSVGGGYQPQHF
CDR3 DNA: TGCAGCGTTGGGGGGGGCTATCAGCCCCAGCATTTT

J gene: TRBJ1-5
D gene: NA
V gene: TRBV30
clone size: NA
CDR3 protein: CAWSVQSGSNQPQHF
CDR3 DNA: TGTGCCTGGAGTGTACAATCAGGTAGCAATCAGCCCCAGCATTTT

J gene: TRBJ2-3
D gene: TRBD2
V gene: TRBV15
clone size: NA
CDR3 protein: CATSKLRAGVDTQYF
CDR3 DNA: TGTGCCACCAGCAAACTTCGAGCGGGGGTCGATACGCAGTATTTT

J gene: TRBJ1-1
D gene: NA
V gene: TRBV29-1
clone size: NA
CDR3 protein: CSGGAGWGMNTEAFF
CDR3 DNA: TGCAGCGGGGGAGCAGGATGGGGGATGAACACTGAAGCTTTCTTT

J gene: TRBJ2-7
D gene: NA
V gene: TRBV7-2
clone size: NA
CDR3 protein: CASSLRQTYEQYF
CDR3 DNA: TGTGCCAGCAGCTTACGGCAGACCTACGAGCAGTACTTC

J gene: TRBJ1-2
D gene: NA
V gene: TRBV5-1
clone size: few
CDR3 protein: CASSLDSYGYTF
CDR3 DNA: TGCGCCAGCAGCTTGGACAGCTATGGCTACACCTTC

J gene: TRBJ1-1
D gene: NA
V gene: TRBV7-3
clone size: NA
CDR3 protein: CASSPTGATEAFF
CDR3 DNA: TGTGCCAGCAGCCCTACGGGGGCGACTGAAGCTTTCTTT

J gene: TRBJ2-7
D gene: TRBD2
V gene: TRBV18
clone size: NA
CDR3 protein: CASSPGLAGPTYEQYF
CDR3 DNA: TGTGCCAGCTCACCAGGGCTAGCGGGCCCCACCTACGAGCAGTACTTC

J gene: TRBJ1-1
D gene: NA
V gene: TRBV11-3
clone size: NA
CDR3 protein: CASSLSGGSVTEAFF
CDR3 DNA: TGTGCCAGCAGCTTATCGGGGGGTTCTGTCACTGAAGCTTTCTTT

J gene: TRBJ2-1
D gene: TRBD2
V gene: TRBV19
clone size: NA
CDR3 protein: CASSNLGGGPNEQFF
CDR3 DNA: TGTGCCAGTAGTAACTTAGGCGGGGGGCCCAATGAGCAGTTCTTC

J gene: TRBJ2-7
D gene: NA
V gene: TRBV12-2
clone size: NA
CDR3 protein: CASRLPPGQGNYEQYF
CDR3 DNA: TGTGCAAGTCGCTTACCCCCGGGACAGGGGAACTACGAGCAGTACTTC